A selection of T cell receptor beta chains follows, all from one sample in a study of blood T cell repertoires in COVID-19. Clones were read by immunoSEQ multiplex PCR, and TCRdb kept only the in-frame ones, dropping some. The repertoire consists of about 260,000 clones, with 88% occurring once and the leading ten covering under 4.5%. The sample taken for sequencing was peripheral blood. The receptors shown here come from a man between 60 and 75 years old who had recovered from COVID-19. CDR3s include the opening cysteine and the closing phenylalanine or tryptophan. The order of the fields is CDR3 DNA, CDR3 protein, D gene, J gene, V gene, clone size. The D gene is left open where the match is weak. Not all rows give a size; the values are once, few, many and, for expanded clones, a class.

TGTGCCAGCAGCCAACAAGAGGGCGGGGGAGCAGTAAGAGGTGCAGATACGCAGTATTTT,CASSQQEGGGAVRGADTQYF,TRBD2,TRBJ2-3,TRBV3-1/TRBV3-2,-
TGTGCCAGCAGCTGGGGACAGGGGGTTGAAAACATTCAGTACTTC,CASSWGQGVENIQYF,TRBD1,TRBJ2-4,TRBV7-9,-
TGTGCCAGCAGCGTAGGGGCAGGTAGCTCCTACAATGAGCAGTTCTTC,CASSVGAGSSYNEQFF,-,TRBJ2-1,TRBV9,-
TGTGCCAGCAGCTTAGAGCGAGGCAACGAGCAGTACTTC,CASSLERGNEQYF,-,TRBJ2-7,TRBV11-2,-
TGTGCCAGCACCCCCCGTACGGGCGGGGTTTCCTACAATGAGCAGTTCTTC,CASTPRTGGVSYNEQFF,-,TRBJ2-1,TRBV6-2/TRBV6-3,-
TGTGCCACCGAGCAGGAACAGGGGAGTCTCGACGAGCAGTACTTC,CATEQEQGSLDEQYF,-,TRBJ2-7,TRBV21-1,-
TGTGCCAGCAGCTTATCGCCAGGGAACACTGAAGCTTTCTTT,CASSLSPGNTEAFF,-,TRBJ1-1,TRBV7-2,once
TGTGCCAGCAGCAAAACAGGGAATTGGGTGACTGAAGCTTTCTTT,CASSKTGNWVTEAFF,-,TRBJ1-1,TRBV6-6,-
TGTGCCAGTAGGTACACTAGCGGGGGGGTTGGGGAGACCCAGTACTTC,CASRYTSGGVGETQYF,TRBD2,TRBJ2-5,TRBV19,-
TGTGCCAGCAGCTTAGCAGGGGAAAGCATTCAGTACTTC,CASSLAGESIQYF,-,TRBJ2-4,TRBV7-8,-
TGCGCCAGCAGGCCACAGGAGATCAACACTGAAGCTTTCTTT,CASRPQEINTEAFF,-,TRBJ1-1,TRBV4-1,-
TGCGCCAGCAGTTCGCAGGGGGACACCGGGGAGCTGTTTTTT,CASSSQGDTGELFF,TRBD1,TRBJ2-2,TRBV5-1,once
TGTGCCAGCAGCTCACCTATAGCGGGGGGCGAGGAGACCCAGTACTTC,CASSSPIAGGEETQYF,TRBD2,TRBJ2-5,TRBV7-9,-
TGTGCCAGCTCACCATACCAGGAGACCCAGTACTTC,CASSPYQETQYF,-,TRBJ2-5,TRBV18,-
TGTGCTAGTGGTTTGGTACATGGTTTATGTAATCAGCCCCAGCATTTT,CASGLVHGLCNQPQHF,-,TRBJ1-5,TRBV12-5,once
TGTGCCAGCAGTTTTCCGGGACTAGGAACAGATACGCAGTATTTT,CASSFPGLGTDTQYF,TRBD2,TRBJ2-3,TRBV27,-
TGTGCCTGGAGTGGGAACAGGGGGCAGCGCGAGCAGTACTTC,CAWSGNRGQREQYF,TRBD1,TRBJ2-7,TRBV30,-
TGTGCCAGCAGCCTACAGGGGAGCTCCTACAATGAGCAGTTCTTC,CASSLQGSSYNEQFF,TRBD1,TRBJ2-1,TRBV6-6,-
TGTGCCAGCAGCTTGGGGGGGCTCGGTGGAAACACCATATATTTT,CASSLGGLGGNTIYF,-,TRBJ1-3,TRBV5-4,-
TGTGCCACCAGCAGCGGACAGGGACTCTATGGCTACACCTTC,CATSSGQGLYGYTF,TRBD1,TRBJ1-2,TRBV15,once
TGTGCCAGCAGCGCCCGGACAGGGAGGGGCGAAAAACTGTTTTTT,CASSARTGRGEKLFF,TRBD1,TRBJ1-4,TRBV3-1/TRBV3-2,-
TGCGCCAGCAGGAGGGATTTTAACACTGAAGCTTTCTTT,CASRRDFNTEAFF,-,TRBJ1-1,TRBV23-1,-
TGTGCCAGCTCACCTCAGGGCAACTCCTACGAGCAGTACTTC,CASSPQGNSYEQYF,-,TRBJ2-7,TRBV18,-
TGTGCCAGCTCACCATCCAGCGGGGGGGCGAACTCCTACAATGAGCAGTTCTTC,CASSPSSGGANSYNEQFF,TRBD2,TRBJ2-1,TRBV18,-
TGTGCCAGCAGTTCCGGAGGGCGGGGAGGTGAGACCCAGTACTTC,CASSSGGRGGETQYF,-,TRBJ2-5,TRBV2,-
TGTGCCAGCAGCTTGGTACATTCCCAAGAGACCCAGTACTTC,CASSLVHSQETQYF,-,TRBJ2-5,TRBV7-2,-
TGTGCCAGCAGCGCCAGGAGGCTAGCGGGGGGGGAACAAGAGACCCAGTACTTC,CASSARRLAGGEQETQYF,TRBD2,TRBJ2-5,TRBV13,-
TGTGCCAGCTCTCAAACTGGAGAGACCCAATACTTC,CASSQTGETQYF,-,TRBJ2-5,TRBV18,-
TGTGCCACGACCAGGGGCAACACCGGGGAGCTGTTTTTT,CATTRGNTGELFF,-,TRBJ2-2,TRBV9,-
TGTGCCAGCAGCTTGGTTCAGGGAGGGACCGGGGAGCTGTTTTTT,CASSLVQGGTGELFF,TRBD2,TRBJ2-2,TRBV5-4,-
TGTGCCAGTATTCAAGGGGGGGGACATCAGCCCCAGCATTTT,CASIQGGGHQPQHF,-,TRBJ1-5,TRBV19,-
TGTGCCAGCAGCTTAATCGGGGGGAACACTGAAGCTTTCTTT,CASSLIGGNTEAFF,-,TRBJ1-1,TRBV7-3,-
TGTGCCAGCAGTGAATTACGCGGAGCATTTAACTATGGCTACACCTTC,CASSELRGAFNYGYTF,-,TRBJ1-2,TRBV2,-
TGTGCCAGCAGTTACTATAGCGGCAGTAATTCACCCCTCCACTTT,CASSYYSGSNSPLHF,-,TRBJ1-6,TRBV6-5,-
TGTGCCAGTAGGAAAGACAGGGGATATGAGACCCAGTACTTC,CASRKDRGYETQYF,TRBD1,TRBJ2-5,TRBV19,-
TGTGCCAGCAGCCGGACTAGCGGGGGGTACAATGAGCAGTTCTTC,CASSRTSGGYNEQFF,TRBD2,TRBJ2-1,TRBV11-2,once
TGTGCCAGTAGTACCACAGGGTCTCCCTACGAGCAGTACTTC,CASSTTGSPYEQYF,-,TRBJ2-7,TRBV19,-
TGTGCCAGCAGTTTATCGATCGGGGGTAGTGCTTTCTTT,CASSLSIGGSAFF,-,TRBJ1-1,TRBV27,-
TGTGCCAGCAGTTACTTGGGTACAGGGACCGCTGGCTACACCTTC,CASSYLGTGTAGYTF,-,TRBJ1-2,TRBV6-2/TRBV6-3,-
TGTGCCAGCAGGGGGACTAGCGGGATCACCGGGGAGCTGTTTTTT,CASRGTSGITGELFF,TRBD2,TRBJ2-2,TRBV2,-
TGTGCCAGCAGTTACGAGGGTATAGGTCAGCCCCAGCATTTT,CASSYEGIGQPQHF,-,TRBJ1-5,TRBV6-5,-
TGTGCCAGCTCACGCCAGTTTGGGAACACTGAAGCTTTCTTT,CASSRQFGNTEAFF,-,TRBJ1-1,TRBV18,-
TGTGCCAGCAGCTTAGTGGGACAGGTTTACAATCAGCCCCAGCATTTT,CASSLVGQVYNQPQHF,TRBD1,TRBJ1-5,TRBV7-9,-
TGTGCCAGCAGCTCCCCGAGACAGGGCTGGGCCGGGGAGCTGTTTTTT,CASSSPRQGWAGELFF,TRBD1,TRBJ2-2,TRBV11-3,-
TGTGCCAGCAGCCAAACTCTAGCGGGGGGCACAGATACGCAGTATTTT,CASSQTLAGGTDTQYF,TRBD2,TRBJ2-3,TRBV14,-
TGTGCCAGCAGCCGGACAGGGGGAACTAATGAAAAACTGTTTTTT,CASSRTGGTNEKLFF,TRBD1,TRBJ1-4,TRBV28,-
TGTGCCAGCAGTTCCGGACAGGCGGTGGCCGGGGAGCTGTTTTTT,CASSSGQAVAGELFF,TRBD1,TRBJ2-2,TRBV6-5,-
TGTGCCAGCAGTAACCAGGGTCCAGATACGCAGTATTTT,CASSNQGPDTQYF,-,TRBJ2-3,TRBV27,-
TGTGCCAGCAGCTTCACCGGGACTGGTTATAGCGAGCAGTACTTC,CASSFTGTGYSEQYF,-,TRBJ2-7,TRBV6-5,-
TGTGCCAGCAGCTTAGCCGGGACAGGGGGCGGAAACACCATATATTTT,CASSLAGTGGGNTIYF,TRBD1,TRBJ1-3,TRBV7-2,once
TGTGCCAGCAGTTCACAGGGTGGGGGAATTGGCTACACCTTC,CASSSQGGGIGYTF,-,TRBJ1-2,TRBV6-5,-
TGCAGCGTCGTCGGACTAGCGGCGATAACGGGGCAGTTCTTC,CSVVGLAAITGQFF,TRBD2,TRBJ2-1,TRBV29-1,once
TGTGCCAGCAGCTTGGTCCTTCAGGGGGACAGGGGGCTCCCAGATACGCAGTATTTT,CASSLVLQGDRGLPDTQYF,TRBD1,TRBJ2-3,TRBV5-5,-